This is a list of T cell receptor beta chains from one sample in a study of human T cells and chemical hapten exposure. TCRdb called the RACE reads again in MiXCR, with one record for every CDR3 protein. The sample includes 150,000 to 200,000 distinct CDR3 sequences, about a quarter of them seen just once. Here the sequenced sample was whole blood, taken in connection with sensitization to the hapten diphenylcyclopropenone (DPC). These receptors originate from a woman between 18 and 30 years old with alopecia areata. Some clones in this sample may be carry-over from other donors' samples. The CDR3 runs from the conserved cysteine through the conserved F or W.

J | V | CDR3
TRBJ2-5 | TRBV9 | CASSVGAGVQETQYF
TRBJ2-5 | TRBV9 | CASSVDGRGVDETQYF
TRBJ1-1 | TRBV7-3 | CASSLTRSGGTEAFF
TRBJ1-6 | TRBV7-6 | CASSLVGEYNSPLHF
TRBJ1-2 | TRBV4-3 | CASSQGRGRANYGYTF
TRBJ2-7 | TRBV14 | CASSLAGTRGTYEQYF
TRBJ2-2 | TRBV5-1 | CASSGLASNTGELFF
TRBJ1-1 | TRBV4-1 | CASSSGQGSVGTEAFF
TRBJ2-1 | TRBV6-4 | CASSDSGGHEQFF
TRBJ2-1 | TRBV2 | CASGRLAGGGNEQFF
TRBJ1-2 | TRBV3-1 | CASSQQAGYGYTF
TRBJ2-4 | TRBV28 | CASSIQGGLAKNIQYF
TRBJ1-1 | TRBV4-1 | CASSQGVSGPGYTEAFF
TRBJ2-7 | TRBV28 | CASSPGLAGDHEQYF
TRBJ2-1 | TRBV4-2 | CASSQGGSGDNEQFF
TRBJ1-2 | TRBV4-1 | CASSQDRWGQAYGYTF
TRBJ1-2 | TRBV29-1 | CSVRQGWSSYGYTF
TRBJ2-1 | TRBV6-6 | CASTPRGGAYNEQFF
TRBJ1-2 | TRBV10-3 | CGISERQGNYGYTF
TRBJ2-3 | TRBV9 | CASSVVPGASTDTQYF
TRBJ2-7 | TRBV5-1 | CASSLNPVHEQYF
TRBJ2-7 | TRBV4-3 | CASRGEDLRSEQYF
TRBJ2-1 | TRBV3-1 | CASSQEGPSASYNEQFF
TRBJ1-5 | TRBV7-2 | CASSLQGSRGGPQHF
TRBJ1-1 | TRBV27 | CASSLGGRNTEAFF
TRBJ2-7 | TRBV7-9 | CASSSGQGTYEQYF
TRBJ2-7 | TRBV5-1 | CASSLSGHRSYEQYF
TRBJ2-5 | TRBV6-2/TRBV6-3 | CASSYSSLQETQYF
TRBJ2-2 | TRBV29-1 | CSVLAGKGAGELFF
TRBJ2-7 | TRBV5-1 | CASRRGPSYEQYF
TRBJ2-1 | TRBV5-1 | CASSSSVSDEQFF
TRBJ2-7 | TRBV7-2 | CASSLEITGTTYEQYF
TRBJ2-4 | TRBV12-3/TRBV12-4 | CASSAQGVRNIQYF
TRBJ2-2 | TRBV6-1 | CASSEAPELFF
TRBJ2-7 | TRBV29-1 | CSVERGDSSYEQYF
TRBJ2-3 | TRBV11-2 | CASSHRGAGLTDTQYF
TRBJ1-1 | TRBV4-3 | CASSRLTGGGTEAFF
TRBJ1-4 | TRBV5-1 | CASSLGQPNEKLFF
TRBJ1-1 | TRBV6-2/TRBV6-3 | CASGIRGPNTEAFF
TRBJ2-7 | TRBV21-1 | CASSNLVEDAGNEQYF
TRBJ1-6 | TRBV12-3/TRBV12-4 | CASRDRGLRAQPLHF
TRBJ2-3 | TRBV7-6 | CASSLVPLGQASTDTQYF
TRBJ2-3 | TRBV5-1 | CASSQTGSTDTQYF
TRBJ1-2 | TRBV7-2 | CASSFDRSNYGYTF
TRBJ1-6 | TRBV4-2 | CASSQEVRDRANSPLHF
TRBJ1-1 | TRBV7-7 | CASSAQDNTEAFF
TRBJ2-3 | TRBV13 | CASSSGVGGLTDTQYF
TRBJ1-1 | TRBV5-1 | CASSLVTGKNTEAFF
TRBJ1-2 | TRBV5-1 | CASSRDSKYGYTF
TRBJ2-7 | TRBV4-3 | CASSQVGSSYEQYF
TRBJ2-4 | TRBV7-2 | CASSYLAKNIQYF
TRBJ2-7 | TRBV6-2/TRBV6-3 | CASSYDPGFYEQYF
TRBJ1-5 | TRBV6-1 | CASSDDSNQPQHF
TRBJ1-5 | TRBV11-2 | CASSLNLGQPQHF